The present entry profiles one T cell receptor (beta chain) with its context. Its antigen remains unidentified. Despite likely unrecorded immune exposures, the donors were nominally healthy at the time of sampling. The data derive from a study of cytomegalovirus exposure and HLA in healthy donors. Study at large: In a previous analysis, around 120 million unique TCR beta sequences were found from some 180 million T cells. The study's findings and limits: Previous analysis showed most TCR beta V segments were productive about 87% or about 30% of the time. Association with HLA alleles at 0.05 false discovery rate was found for around 15,000 TCR beta sequences in a later analysis.

This CDR3 region has 14 residues. V shed 5 bases and J 5 bases; nucleotides not matched to a gene: 6. CDR1 is LNHDA, CDR2 SQIVND, per germline (reference sequence). Primers included in the PCR were 60 Vbeta and 13 Jbeta primers. Assay: immunoSEQ multiplex PCR; the TCRdb copy retains only in-frame clones and omits some. The sample yields roughly 120,000 clones, 81% seen once. The chain uses TRBV19 and TRBJ1-1; 9 nucleotides align to TRBD1. Sequenced material: PBMCs. This receptor was identified in a woman aged 25 to 39 in good health and CMV-seronegative. CDR3 DNA: TGTGCCAGTAGTCCCGGGACAGGGTTGACTGAAGCTTTCTTT. Translated, it gives CASSPGTGLTEAFF. The full variable domain, rest sourced from reference TRBV19 and TRBJ1-1, is DGGITQSPKYLFRKEGQNVTLSCEQNLNHDAMYWYRQDPGQGLRLIYYSQIVNDFQKGDIAEGYSVSREKKESFPLTVTSAQKNPTAFYLCASSPGTGLTEAFFGQGTRLTVV.